These 5 T cell receptor beta chains originate from one sample sequenced in a study of blood T cell repertoires in COVID-19. Using immunoSEQ multiplex PCR, the repertoire was profiled, and TCRdb retains in-frame clones only, with some absent. The sample includes about 250,000 clones, around 87% seen only once; the top ten take 2.4%. The sequencing input was PBMCs or T cells enriched from blood (not recorded which). The receptors originated from a woman younger than 30 who had recovered from COVID-19.

The gene calls are TRBV19 and TRBJ2-7; 7 bases map to TRBD1. From germline, CDR1 is LNHDA and CDR2 SQIVND (reference sequence). Trimming took 5 bases from V and 7 from J; bases not matched to a gene: 11. This CDR3 has 14 residues. CDR3 sequence: CASSLGTVPSEQYF. The CDR3 DNA reads TGTGCCAGTAGTCTGGGGACAGTCCCCTCGGAGCAGTACTTC.

This clone was detected a few times. The V call is TRBV10-3, the J call TRBJ1-4; 9 nucleotides agree with TRBD1. The J segment lost 8 bases and the V segment lost 4 bases, leaving 2 bases of the junction unmatched. Germline CDR1 and CDR2: ENHRY and SYGVKD. The CDR3 has 13 residues. CDR3 residues: CAISGQGGEKLFF. CDR3 nucleotides: TGTGCCATCAGTGGACAGGGGGGAGAAAAACTGTTTTTT.

The V gene is TRBV19, the J gene TRBJ2-1; 8 bases match TRBD2. CDR1 is LNHDA and CDR2 is SQIVND in the germline V gene (reference sequence). The ends lost 5 bases at V and 7 bases at J; junction bases unmatched: 10. The CDR3 consists of 15 residues. The CDR3 here is CASSPKGLGLNEQFF. The CDR3, as DNA: TGTGCCAGTAGTCCCAAGGGACTAGGGTTGAATGAGCAGTTCTTC. Variable domain in full (rest from reference TRBV19 and TRBJ2-1): DGGITQSPKYLFRKEGQNVTLSCEQNLNHDAMYWYRQDPGQGLRLIYYSQIVNDFQKGDIAEGYSVSREKKESFPLTVTSAQKNPTAFYLCASSPKGLGLNEQFFGPGTRLTVL.

The chain carries TRBV29-1 and TRBJ2-7; D is unclear. The ends were cut back, 2 bases at V and 3 bases at J, with 5 bases in the middle. This CDR3 is built from 11 residues. The germline V gene encodes CDR1 SQVTM and CDR2 ANQGSEA. The chain's CDR3 is CSVESHYEQYF. The CDR3 region has the DNA TGCAGCGTTGAATCCCACTACGAGCAGTACTTC.

J is TRBJ2-2 and V is TRBV5-5, with 8 bases aligning to TRBD1. The germline V gene has CDR1 SGHKS and CDR2 YYEKEE (reference sequence). With 2 bases clipped from V and 0 bases from J, the junction kept 9 bases outside the gene matches. The CDR3 is made up of 18 amino acids. DNA of the CDR3: TGTGCCAGCAGCTTACCCGGGACAGGTCTGCCGAACACCGGGGAGCTGTTTTTT. Translating gives CASSLPGTGLPNTGELFF.